Shown below are 10 T cell receptor beta chains from a single sample sequenced in a study of blood T cell repertoires in COVID-19. TCRdb keeps only in-frame clones here, not all; method: immunoSEQ multiplex PCR. The profile shows around 150,000 clones, 84% of them singletons. Specimen: peripheral blood. The source of these receptors is a woman older than 75 in a cohort sampled during active or convalescent COVID-19.

This clone has just one count. The V call is TRBV3-1 (or the pseudogene TRBV3-2), the J call TRBJ1-2; a possible D gene is TRBD1 (5 bases). The germline V and J ends were trimmed by 4 bases and 0 bases, with 12 bases remaining between them. Germline lookup yields CDR1 LGHDT and CDR2 YNNKEL (reference sequence). This CDR3 comprises 15 residues. The CDR3 DNA follows: TGTGCCAGCAGCCGATTCGGGGGTCCTAACTATGGCTACACCTTC. Amino acids: CASSRFGGPNYGYTF.

This chain links TRBV5-1 with TRBJ2-5; 8 bases align to TRBD2. After removal of 4 bases from V and 3 bases from J, the junction contained 2 bases not matched to a gene. The CDR3 is made up of 13 amino acids. Germline loops: CDR1 SGHRS, CDR2 YFSETQ. The CDR3 spells CASSALAEETQYF. CDR3 nucleotide sequence: TGCGCCAGCAGCGCACTAGCGGAAGAGACCCAGTACTTC.

The chain uses TRBV9 and TRBJ2-1; D might be TRBD2 (6 bases). The CDR3 contains 15 residues. V lost 4 bases to trimming and J lost 4 bases, with 15 bases between them. CDR1 and CDR2 (germline): SGDLS, YYNGEE. In DNA, the CDR3 is TGTGCCAGCAGCACCGGGACTCTCGGATACAATGAGCAGTTCTTC. Its translation: CASSTGTLGYNEQFF.

This clone was observed a handful of times. The J gene is TRBJ1-2, the V gene TRBV4-1; D perhaps matches TRBD1 (5 bases). This CDR3 spans 14 amino acids. V dropped 6 bases and J dropped 4 bases, with 15 bases sitting between them. Germline values: CDR1 MGHRA, CDR2 YSYEKL. The CDR3 loop is CASRAVGGGYGYTF. CDR3 in DNA: TGCGCCAGCAGGGCCGTTGGGGGGGGCTATGGCTACACCTTC.

The rearrangement uses TRBV24-1 and TRBJ1-2; possible D gene TRBD1, 5 bases. The CDR3 consists of 12 residues. The germline CDR1 and CDR2 sequences are KGHDR and SFDVKD. The V end lost 7 bases, the J end lost 7 bases, and 12 bases lay between the germline ends. In DNA, the CDR3 is TGTGCCACCAGCCGCAGGGTATCTGGCTACACCTTC. It is translated as CATSRRVSGYTF.

The rearrangement links TRBV10-3 to TRBJ2-5, with 8 bases that match TRBD1. The germline V gene encodes CDR1 ENHRY and CDR2 SYGVKD. CDR3 length equals 16 residues. V dropped 2 bases and J dropped 4; count of bases not matched to a gene: 9. In DNA form, the CDR3 reads TGTGCCATCAGTGAGGCATCGGTACAGGGGGGAGAGACCCAGTACTTC. Amino acids: CAISEASVQGGETQYF.

The chain combines TRBV5-1 with TRBJ2-2, with 10 bases matching TRBD1. The germline gives CDR1 SGHRS, CDR2 YFSETQ. J was trimmed by 1 base and V by 5 bases; bases with no gene match: 2. This CDR3 has 15 amino acids. The CDR3 here is CASSRTGGNTGELFF. The CDR3 nucleotides read TGCGCCAGCAGTCGGACAGGGGGGAACACCGGGGAGCTGTTTTTT.

J is TRBJ2-5 and V is TRBV7-2, with TRBD2 matching 8 bases. This CDR3 has 15 residues. Germline CDR1 and CDR2: SGHTA and FQGNSA. Trimming at V came to 6 bases and at J to 2 bases, leaving 8 bases not matched to a gene. The CDR3 loop is CASRPGIAGQETQYF. The CDR3 nucleotides are TGTGCCAGCAGGCCCGGAATAGCGGGACAAGAGACCCAGTACTTC.

This clone was observed a handful of times. The J gene is TRBJ1-2, the V gene TRBV5-1; 7 bases fit TRBD1. CDR1 is SGHRS and CDR2 is YFSETQ in the germline V gene. After removal of 4 bases from V and 7 bases from J, the junction contained 4 bases not matched to a gene. The CDR3 extends over 12 amino acids. Written as DNA, the CDR3 is TGCGCCAGCAGCCCTGACAGGGCTGGCTACACCTTC. The encoded protein is CASSPDRAGYTF.

The rearrangement links TRBV5-1 to TRBJ1-3, with a tentative D call TRBD1 (5 bases). V was trimmed by 1 base and J by 3 bases, leaving 8 bases between them. The CDR3 spans 14 residues. Looked up from germline, CDR1 is SGHRS and CDR2 is YFSETQ. CDR3 in DNA: TGCGCCAGCAGCTTGTGGGGCCGTGGAAACACCATATATTTT. Residues: CASSLWGRGNTIYF. The full variable domain, completed using reference TRBV5-1 and TRBJ1-3, is KAGVTQTPRYLIKTRGQQVTLSCSPISGHRSVSWYQQTPGQGLQFLFEYFSETQRNKGNFPGRFSGRQFSNSRSEMNVSTLELGDSALYLCASSLWGRGNTIYFGEGSWLTVV.